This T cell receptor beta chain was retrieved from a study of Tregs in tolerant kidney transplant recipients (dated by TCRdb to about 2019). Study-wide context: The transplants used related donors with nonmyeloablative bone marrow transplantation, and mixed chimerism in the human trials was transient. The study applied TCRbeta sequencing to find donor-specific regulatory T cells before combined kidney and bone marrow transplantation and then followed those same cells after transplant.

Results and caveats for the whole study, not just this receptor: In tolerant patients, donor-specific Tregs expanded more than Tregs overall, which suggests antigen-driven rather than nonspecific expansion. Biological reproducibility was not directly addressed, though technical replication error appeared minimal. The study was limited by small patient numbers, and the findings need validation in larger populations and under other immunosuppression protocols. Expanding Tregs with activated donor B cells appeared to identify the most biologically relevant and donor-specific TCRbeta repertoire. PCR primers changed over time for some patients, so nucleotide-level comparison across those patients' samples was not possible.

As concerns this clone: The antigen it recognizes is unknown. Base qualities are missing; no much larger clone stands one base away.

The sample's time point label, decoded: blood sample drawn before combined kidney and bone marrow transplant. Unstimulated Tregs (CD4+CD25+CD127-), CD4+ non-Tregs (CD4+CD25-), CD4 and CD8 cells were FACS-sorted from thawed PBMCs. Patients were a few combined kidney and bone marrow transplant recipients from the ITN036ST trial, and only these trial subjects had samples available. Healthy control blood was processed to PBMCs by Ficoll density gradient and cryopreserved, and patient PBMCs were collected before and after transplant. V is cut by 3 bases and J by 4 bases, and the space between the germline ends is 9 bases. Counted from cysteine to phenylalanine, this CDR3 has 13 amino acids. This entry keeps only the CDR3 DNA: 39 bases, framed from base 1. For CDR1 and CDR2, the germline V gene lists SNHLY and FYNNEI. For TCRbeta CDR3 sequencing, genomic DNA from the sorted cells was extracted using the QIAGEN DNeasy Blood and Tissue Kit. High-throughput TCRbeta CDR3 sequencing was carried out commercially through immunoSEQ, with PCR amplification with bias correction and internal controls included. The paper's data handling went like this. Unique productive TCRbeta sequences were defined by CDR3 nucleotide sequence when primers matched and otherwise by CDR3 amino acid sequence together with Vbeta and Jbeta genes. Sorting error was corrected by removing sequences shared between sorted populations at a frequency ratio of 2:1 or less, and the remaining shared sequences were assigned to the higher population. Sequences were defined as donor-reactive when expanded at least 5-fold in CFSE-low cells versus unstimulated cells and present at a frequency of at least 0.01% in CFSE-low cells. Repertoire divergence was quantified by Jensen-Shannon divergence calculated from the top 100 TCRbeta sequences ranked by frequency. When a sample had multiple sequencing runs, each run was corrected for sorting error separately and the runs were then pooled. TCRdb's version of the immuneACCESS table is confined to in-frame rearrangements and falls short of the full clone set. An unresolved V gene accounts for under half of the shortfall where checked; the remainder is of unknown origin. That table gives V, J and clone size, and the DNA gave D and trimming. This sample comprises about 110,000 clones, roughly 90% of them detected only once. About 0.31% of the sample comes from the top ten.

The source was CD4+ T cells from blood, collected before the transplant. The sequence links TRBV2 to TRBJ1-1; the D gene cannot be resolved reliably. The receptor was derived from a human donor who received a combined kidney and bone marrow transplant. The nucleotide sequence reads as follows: TGTGCCAGCAGTGATGAGGGCTCCACTGAAGCTTTCTTT. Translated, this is CASSDEGSTEAFF.